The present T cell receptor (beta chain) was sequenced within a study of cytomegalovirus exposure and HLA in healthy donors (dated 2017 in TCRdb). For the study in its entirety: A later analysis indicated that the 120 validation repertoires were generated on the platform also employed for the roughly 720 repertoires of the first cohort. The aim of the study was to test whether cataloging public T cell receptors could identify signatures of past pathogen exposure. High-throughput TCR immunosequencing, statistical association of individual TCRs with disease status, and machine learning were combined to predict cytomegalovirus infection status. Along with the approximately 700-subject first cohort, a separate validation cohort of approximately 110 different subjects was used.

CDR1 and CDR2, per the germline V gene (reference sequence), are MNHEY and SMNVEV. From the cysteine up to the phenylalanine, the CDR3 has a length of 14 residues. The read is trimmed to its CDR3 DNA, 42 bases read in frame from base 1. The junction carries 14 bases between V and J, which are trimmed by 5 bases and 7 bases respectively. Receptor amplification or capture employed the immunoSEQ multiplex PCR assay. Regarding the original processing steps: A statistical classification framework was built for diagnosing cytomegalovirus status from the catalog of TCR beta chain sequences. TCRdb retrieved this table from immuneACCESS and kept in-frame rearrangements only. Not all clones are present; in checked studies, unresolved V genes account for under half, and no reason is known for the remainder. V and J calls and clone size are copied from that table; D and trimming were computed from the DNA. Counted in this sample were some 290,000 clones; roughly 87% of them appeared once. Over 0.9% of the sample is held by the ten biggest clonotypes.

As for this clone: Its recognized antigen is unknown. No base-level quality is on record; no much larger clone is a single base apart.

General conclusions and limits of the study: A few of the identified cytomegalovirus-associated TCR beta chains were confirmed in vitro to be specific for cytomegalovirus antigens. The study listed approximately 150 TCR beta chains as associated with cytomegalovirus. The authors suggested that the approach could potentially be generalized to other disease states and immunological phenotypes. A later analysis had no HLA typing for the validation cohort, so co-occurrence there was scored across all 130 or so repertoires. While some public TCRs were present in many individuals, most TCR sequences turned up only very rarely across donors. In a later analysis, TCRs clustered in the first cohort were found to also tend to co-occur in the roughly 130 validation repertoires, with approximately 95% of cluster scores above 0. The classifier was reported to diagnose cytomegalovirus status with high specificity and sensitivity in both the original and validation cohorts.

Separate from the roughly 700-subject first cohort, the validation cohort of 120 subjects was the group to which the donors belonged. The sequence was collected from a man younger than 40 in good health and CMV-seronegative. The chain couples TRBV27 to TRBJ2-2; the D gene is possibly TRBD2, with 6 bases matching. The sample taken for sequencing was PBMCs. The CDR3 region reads CASSPPGLLGELFF. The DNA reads TGTGCCAGCAGTCCCCCGGGACTTCTCGGGGAGCTGTTTTTT.